The 2 T cell receptor beta chains reported below all come from one sample, sequenced in a study of OX40 agonist ivuxolimab in advanced cancers. Sequencing used immunoSEQ multiplex PCR; TCRdb keeps in-frame clones, though not all of them. The sample lists about 63,000 clones, approximately 88% occurring once. This sample comprised CD4+ or CD8+ T cells sorted from blood, obtained in a trial of the OX40 agonist ivuxolimab. These receptors all come from an adult with an advanced solid tumor such as melanoma, head and neck, liver or kidney cancer.

The chain is built from TRBV6-1 and TRBJ2-3; TRBD1 aligns across 10 bases. The germline CDR1 and CDR2 sequences are MNHNS and SASEGT. The V gene end was trimmed by 8 bases and the J gene end by 3 bases; junction bases not matched to a gene: 2. CDR3 length: 13 residues. CDR3 protein: CASRQGATDTQYF. The CDR3 region has the DNA TGTGCCAGCCGACAGGGGGCAACAGATACGCAGTATTTT.

The rearrangement links TRBV7-2 to TRBJ1-1; 7 positions agree with TRBD1. Germline V CDR1 and CDR2: SGHTA, FQGNSA. V trimming: 5 bases; J trimming: 2 bases; junction bases outside the gene matches: 11. CDR3 length: 16 amino acids. CDR3 amino acids: CASSPNTGTVNTEAFF. CDR3 in DNA: TGTGCCAGCAGCCCGAATACCGGGACAGTTAACACTGAAGCTTTCTTT.